This TCR beta chain was captured in a study of cytomegalovirus exposure and HLA in healthy donors. Trimming took 2 bases from V and 8 from J; bases not matched to a gene: 6. The CDR3 covers 15 residues. In germline, CDR1 is KGHSH, CDR2 LQKENI. Researchers ran the PCR with 60 Vbeta and 13 Jbeta primers. Here immunoSEQ multiplex PCR was the method, and the copy in TCRdb shows in-frame clones only, minus some. Among approximately 150,000 clones, roughly 76% were seen once, and the ten largest hold 2% to 2.5%. This TCR was sampled from a male donor in good health and CMV-seronegative. The chain links TRBV18 to TRBJ1-3; 10 bases line up with TRBD1. The sample taken for sequencing was PBMCs. The CDR3 is CASSPRTGGFYTIYF. The CDR3 DNA reads as TGTGCCAGCTCACCAAGGACAGGGGGATTCTACACCATATATTTT.